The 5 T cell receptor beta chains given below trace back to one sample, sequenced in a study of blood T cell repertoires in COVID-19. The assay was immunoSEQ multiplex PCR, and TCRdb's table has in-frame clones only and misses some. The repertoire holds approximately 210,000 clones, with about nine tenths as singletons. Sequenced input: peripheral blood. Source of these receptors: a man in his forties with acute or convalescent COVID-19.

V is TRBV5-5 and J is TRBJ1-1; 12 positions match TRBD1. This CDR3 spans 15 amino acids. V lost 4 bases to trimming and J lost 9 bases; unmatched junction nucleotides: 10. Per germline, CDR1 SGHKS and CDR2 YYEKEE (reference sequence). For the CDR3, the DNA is TGTGCCAGCAGCGCCGGGACAGGGGGCGAACCTCAAGCTTTCTTT. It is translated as CASSAGTGGEPQAFF.

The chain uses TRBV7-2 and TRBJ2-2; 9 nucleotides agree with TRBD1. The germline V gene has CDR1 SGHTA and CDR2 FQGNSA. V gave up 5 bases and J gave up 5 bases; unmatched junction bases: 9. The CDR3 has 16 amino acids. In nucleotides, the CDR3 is TGTGCCAGCAGCCTATCCACAGGGGGCCAGACCGGGGAGCTGTTTTTT. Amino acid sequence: CASSLSTGGQTGELFF. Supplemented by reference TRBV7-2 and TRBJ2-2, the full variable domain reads GAGVSQSPSNKVTEKGKDVELRCDPISGHTALYWYRQSLGQGLEFLIYFQGNSAPDKSGLPSDRFSAERTGGSVSTLTIQRTQQEDSAVYLCASSLSTGGQTGELFFGEGSRLTVL.

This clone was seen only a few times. CDR3 sequence reads: CASSQARGGAGNYGYTF. Here the CDR3 DNA reads TGCGCCAGCAGCCAAGCCCGGGGAGGGGCAGGCAACTATGGCTACACCTTC. V is TRBV4-1 and J is TRBJ1-2; D perhaps matches TRBD1 (5 bases). Germline-derived CDR1 and CDR2 are MGHRA and YSYEKL. Trimming took 1 base from V and 2 from J, leaving 17 bases between them. This CDR3 region has 17 residues.

Here the CDR3 reads CASSHPRGWIRNTEAFF. The CDR3 DNA follows: TGCGCCAGCAGTCATCCACGAGGGTGGATACGGAACACTGAAGCTTTCTTT. The rearrangement links TRBV23-1 to TRBJ1-1, with D unresolved. TRBV23-1 is an open reading frame, and its role is uncertain. V lost 3 bases, J lost 1 base, and 18 bases lay in between. The CDR3 has 17 amino acids.

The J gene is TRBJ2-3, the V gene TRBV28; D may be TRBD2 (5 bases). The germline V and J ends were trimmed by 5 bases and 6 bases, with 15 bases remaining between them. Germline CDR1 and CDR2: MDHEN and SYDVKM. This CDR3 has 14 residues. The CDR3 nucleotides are TGTGCCAGCAGTGGGTCTGGGGAGAAGGATACGCAGTATTTT. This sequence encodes CASSGSGEKDTQYF. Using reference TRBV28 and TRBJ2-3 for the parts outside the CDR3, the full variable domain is DVKVTQSSRYLVKRTGEKVFLECVQDMDHENMFWYRQDPGLGLRLIYFSYDVKMKEKGDIPEGYSVSREKKERFSLILESASTNQTSMYLCASSGSGEKDTQYFGPGTRLTVL.